This is a list of T cell receptor beta chains from one sample in a study of blood T cell repertoires in COVID-19. TCRdb's table, derived via immunoSEQ multiplex PCR, lists solely in-frame clones and lacks some. The sample shows some 64,000 clones, about 78% of them seen only once. Material for sequencing was peripheral blood. These receptors were collected from a man at least 80 years old with active or convalescent COVID-19. The CDR3 runs from the conserved cysteine through the conserved F or W. A D gene is named only where the DNA matches it firmly. Rows give clone size only sometimes, using once, few, many, or a class for an expanded clone.

D: -; J: TRBJ1-1; V: TRBV30; size: -; CDR3: CAWSIIGTPNTEAFF; DNA: TGTGCCTGGAGTATCATCGGGACACCGAACACTGAAGCTTTCTTT
D: TRBD1; J: TRBJ1-3; V: TRBV28; size: -; CDR3: CASNNRGSGNTIYF; DNA: TGTGCCAGCAACAACAGGGGTTCCGGAAACACCATATATTTT
D: -; J: TRBJ1-1; V: TRBV5-1; size: few; CDR3: CASSLQGNTEAFF; DNA: TGCGCCAGCAGCTTGCAGGGGAACACTGAAGCTTTCTTT
D: -; J: TRBJ2-1; V: TRBV11-3; size: -; CDR3: CASSREGAEQFF; DNA: TGTGCCAGCTCCAGAGAGGGCGCTGAGCAGTTCTTC
D: -; J: TRBJ2-3; V: TRBV18; size: -; CDR3: CASSREGGTDTQYF; DNA: TGTGCCAGCTCACGTGAGGGTGGCACAGATACGCAGTATTTT
D: -; J: TRBJ1-2; V: TRBV28; size: once; CDR3: CASRETGSFNYGYTF; DNA: TGTGCCAGCAGGGAAACAGGGTCGTTTAACTATGGCTACACCTTC
D: -; J: TRBJ2-1; V: TRBV18; size: -; CDR3: CASSPPSGEQFF; DNA: TGTGCCAGCTCACCTCCAAGCGGTGAGCAGTTCTTC
D: TRBD2; J: TRBJ2-3; V: TRBV9; size: -; CDR3: CASSAGGSADTQYF; DNA: TGTGCCAGCAGCGCGGGAGGTTCGGCAGATACGCAGTATTTT
D: -; J: TRBJ1-1; V: TRBV7-9; size: -; CDR3: CASRSGAGTEAFF; DNA: TGTGCCAGCAGATCGGGCGCGGGCACTGAAGCTTTCTTT
D: TRBD2; J: TRBJ2-7; V: TRBV2; size: -; CDR3: CAIRRASGITTQYF; DNA: TGTGCCATCAGGCGGGCTAGCGGGATAACTACGCAGTACTTC
D: TRBD1; J: TRBJ1-2; V: TRBV4-1; size: -; CDR3: CASSHPDRGYGYTF; DNA: TGCGCCAGCAGCCACCCGGACAGGGGTTATGGCTACACCTTC
D: -; J: TRBJ1-3; V: TRBV11-2; size: many; CDR3: CASSPGLWNTIYF; DNA: TGTGCCAGCAGCCCTGGACTGTGGAACACCATATATTTT
D: TRBD2; J: TRBJ2-1; V: TRBV2; size: -; CDR3: CARAGGSHNEQFF; DNA: TGTGCCAGAGCGGGGGGCAGCCACAATGAGCAGTTCTTC
D: TRBD1; J: TRBJ1-5; V: TRBV19; size: few; CDR3: CASSTDRGYNQPQHF; DNA: TGTGCCAGTAGTACTGACAGGGGATACAATCAGCCCCAGCATTTT
D: -; J: TRBJ1-2; V: TRBV29-1; size: -; CDR3: CSVVHGGLSYGYTF; DNA: TGCAGCGTTGTCCACGGAGGACTTAGCTATGGCTACACCTTC
D: -; J: TRBJ1-1; V: TRBV5-1; size: -; CDR3: CASSWQKNTEAFF; DNA: TGCGCCAGCAGCTGGCAGAAGAACACTGAAGCTTTCTTT
D: TRBD2; J: TRBJ2-3; V: TRBV2; size: -; CDR3: CASSRWTSGASTDTQYF; DNA: TGTGCCAGCAGTCGCTGGACTAGCGGGGCTAGCACAGATACGCAGTATTTT
D: TRBD1; J: TRBJ2-2; V: TRBV7-9; size: few; CDR3: CASSSTWGQGNTGELFF; DNA: TGTGCCAGCAGCTCCACATGGGGACAGGGGAACACCGGGGAGCTGTTTTTT
D: TRBD1; J: TRBJ2-5; V: TRBV7-7; size: once; CDR3: CASSSLPGQGETQYF; DNA: TGTGCTAGCAGCTCCCTTCCGGGACAGGGGGAGACCCAGTACTTC
D: -; J: TRBJ2-2; V: TRBV11-1; size: -; CDR3: CASSPLDGGGSGELFF; DNA: TGTGCCAGCAGTCCTCTGGACGGAGGAGGGTCCGGGGAGCTGTTTTTT
D: TRBD1; J: TRBJ2-5; V: TRBV27; size: few; CDR3: CASSLSGQPSETQYF; DNA: TGTGCCAGCAGTTTATCGGGACAGCCTTCGGAGACCCAGTACTTC
D: -; J: TRBJ2-7; V: TRBV6-6; size: -; CDR3: CASSRLSAYEQYF; DNA: TGTGCCAGCAGTCGACTCAGCGCCTACGAGCAGTACTTC
D: -; J: TRBJ1-2; V: TRBV28; size: -; CDR3: CASAGVGYGYTF; DNA: TGTGCCTCCGCAGGGGTAGGATATGGCTACACCTTC
D: TRBD2; J: TRBJ2-1; V: TRBV28; size: -; CDR3: CASSPPLGGRRYEQFF; DNA: TGTGCCAGCAGTCCGCCCCTGGGGGGGAGACGGTATGAGCAGTTCTTC
D: -; J: TRBJ1-2; V: TRBV13; size: few; CDR3: CASSLVGRDYYGYTF; DNA: TGTGCCAGCAGCTTAGTCGGCAGGGATTACTATGGCTACACCTTC